Below, 24 T cell receptor beta chains from the same sample are listed, as sequenced in a study of response to subunit inactivated influenza vaccine. TCRdb processed the RT-PCR reads anew with MiXCR; each CDR3 protein has one entry. Among hundreds of thousands of distinct CDR3 sequences, about 15% were seen once, and the ten largest hold 6% to 8%. Sequences were derived from PBMCs from blood, sampled around 15 days before vaccination. Receptors were obtained from a man aged 50-60 years who received an inactivated influenza vaccine.

The genes are TRBV12-3 or TRBV12-4 and TRBJ1-2, with TRBD1 matching over 8 bases. The trim removed 2 bases at V and 6 bases at J, leaving 11 bases unmatched. CDR3 length equals 16 residues. CDR3 DNA: TGTGCCAGCAGTTTAATTTCAGCAGGGGGCTTGGATGGCTACACCTTC. Amino acids: CASSLISAGGLDGYTF.

This clonotype was detected ten times or more. This rearrangement joins TRBV28 to TRBJ2-2; 7 nucleotides align to TRBD2. The V gene end was trimmed by 5 bases and the J gene end by 6 bases; junction bases not matched to a gene: 6. This CDR3 has 14 residues. In germline, CDR1 is MDHEN, CDR2 SYDVKM. The CDR3 DNA sequence: TGTGCCAGCAGTACGAGGGGAGGGGCCGGGGAGCTGTTTTTT. Encoded protein: CASSTRGGAGELFF.

This chain uses TRBV7-9 with TRBJ2-1; 11 bases are a match to TRBD2. Germline assignment: CDR1 SEHNR and CDR2 FQNEAQ (reference sequence). The CDR3 covers 14 residues. Trimming removed 7 bases from V and 9 bases from J; junction bases left unmatched: 8. The CDR3 sequence: CASTVSGRATEQFF. CDR3 DNA: TGTGCCAGCACCGTTAGCGGGAGGGCCACTGAGCAGTTCTTC.

V and J are TRBV5-1 and TRBJ2-2; possibly TRBD2 for D (5 bases). This CDR3 contains 14 residues. The V end was cut by 4 bases, the J end by 2 bases, with 9 bases between. The germline CDR1 and CDR2 sequences are SGHRS and YFSETQ. In DNA form, the CDR3 reads TGCGCCAGCAGCGGCGGGTTTAACACCGGGGAGCTGTTTTTT. Translating gives CASSGGFNTGELFF.

The chain combines TRBV2 with TRBJ2-7; TRBD2 matches at 7 bases. V was clipped by 6 bases and J by 3 bases; unmatched bases: 14. Germline CDR1 reads SNHLY; CDR2 reads FYNNEI. This CDR3 spans 16 amino acids. The CDR3 protein is CASSPKWLAADYEQYF. The CDR3, as DNA: TGTGCCAGCAGCCCAAAGTGGCTAGCGGCAGACTACGAGCAGTACTTC.

The J gene is TRBJ1-6, the V gene TRBV5-1; D is uncertain. Germline assignment: CDR1 SGHRS and CDR2 YFSETQ. The V end lost 4 bases, the J end lost 3 bases, and 11 bases lay between the germline ends. This CDR3 contains 15 residues. CDR3 sequence reads: CASSTGPGYNSPLHF. CDR3 in DNA: TGCGCCAGCAGCACGGGCCCGGGCTATAATTCACCCCTCCACTTT.

V is TRBV5-1 and J is TRBJ2-1; unclear D gene. The V gene's germline CDR1 is SGHRS and CDR2 YFSETQ. CDR3 length: 13 amino acids. Deletions cut 7 bases from V and 6 bases from J, with 14 bases between. CDR3 in DNA: TGCGCCAGCCACAACGAGGTTGGCAATGAGCAGTTCTTC. Its translation is CASHNEVGNEQFF.

The chain joins TRBV28 to TRBJ1-3, with D possibly being TRBD1 (5 bases). The CDR3 spans 15 residues. With 4 bases removed from V and 2 bases from J, the gap between germline ends came to 12 bases. Germline V gene sequence: CDR1 MDHEN, CDR2 SYDVKM. The CDR3 DNA is TGTGCCAGCAGTTCCTCCAGGGTAACTGGAAACACCATATATTTT. This translates into CASSSSRVTGNTIYF.

This clonotype was detected a few times. This sequence joins TRBV29-1 and TRBJ2-7; 10 bases are a match to TRBD1. The CDR3 has 14 amino acids. With 3 bases clipped from V and 5 bases from J, the junction kept 7 bases outside the gene matches. CDR1 and CDR2 from the germline V gene are SQVTM and ANQGSEA. CDR3 amino acids: CSVDRGTGVDEQYF. The CDR3 nucleotides read TGCAGCGTTGACAGGGGGACAGGGGTCGACGAGCAGTACTTC.

This clonotype showed up many times. CDR3 residues: CASSLPSGGAVTDTQYF. The DNA of the CDR3 is TGTGCCAGCAGCTTACCCTCCGGGGGGGCGGTTACAGATACGCAGTATTTT. The J gene is TRBJ2-3, the V gene TRBV7-9, with TRBD2 matching over 8 bases. This CDR3 region has 17 residues. Trimming removed 2 bases from V and 3 bases from J; junction bases left unmatched: 10. The V gene's germline CDR1 is SEHNR and CDR2 FQNEAQ (reference sequence).

This clonotype occurred a few times. V usage is TRBV7-6 and J usage is TRBJ1-1; D uncertain. Trimming pared 5 bases from V and 1 base from J, leaving 8 bases between. The CDR3 is 13 amino acids. The germline gives CDR1 SGHVS, CDR2 FNYEAQ. The CDR3 protein is CASSRTWNTEAFF. The CDR3 region has the DNA TGTGCCAGCAGCCGCACTTGGAACACTGAAGCTTTCTTT.

This chain connects TRBV7-8 to TRBJ2-7; TRBD2 matches 12 bases. CDR3 size: 16 residues. In germline, CDR1 is SGHVS, CDR2 FQNEAQ. The J segment lost 1 base and the V segment lost 4 bases, leaving 5 bases of the junction unmatched. The CDR3 protein is CASSSELAGGSYEQYF. CDR3 DNA sequence: TGTGCCAGCAGCTCCGAACTAGCGGGGGGATCCTACGAGCAGTACTTC.

The sample holds a few counts of this clonotype. The chain carries TRBV4-1 and TRBJ2-5, with 8 bases aligning to TRBD2. CDR3 size: 15 residues. Losses at the gene ends were 9 bases for V and 5 bases for J; bases not matched to a gene: 14. Germline V gives CDR1 MGHRA, CDR2 YSYEKL. The chain's CDR3 is CASGPGLGAWETQYF. CDR3 nucleotides: TGCGCCAGTGGTCCGGGACTAGGTGCCTGGGAGACCCAGTACTTC.

This clonotype was counted a single time. A junction boundary mismatches the germline segment, possibly from a read error. The chain links TRBV7-8 to TRBJ2-1, with 15 nucleotides matching TRBD2. The germline CDR1 and CDR2 sequences are SGHVS and FQNEAQ. The CDR3 runs 18 residues. The DNA for the CDR3 is TGTGCCAGCAGCCGGGGACTAGCGGGAGGTTTACGGTACAATGAGCAGGTCTTC. Residues: CASSRGLAGGLRYNEQVF.

The rearrangement joins TRBV27 to TRBJ2-4; D not certain. The CDR3 is made up of 14 amino acids. Trimming took 4 bases from V and 0 from J, leaving 7 bases between them. Germline CDR1 is MNHEY and CDR2 is SMNVEV (reference sequence). The CDR3 loop is CASSSPLAKNIQYF. Here the CDR3 DNA reads TGTGCCAGCAGTTCCCCTCTAGCCAAAAACATTCAGTACTTC.

The rearrangement joins TRBV4-1 to TRBJ2-5; 9 nucleotides line up with TRBD1. Germline V CDR1 and CDR2: MGHRA, YSYEKL. The junction had 10 bases not matched to a gene; V was cut back by 4 bases and J by 7 bases. This CDR3 has 15 amino acids. The CDR3 loop reads CASSRTGGLGGTQYF. As DNA, the CDR3 is TGCGCCAGCAGCCGTACAGGGGGCTTGGGGGGGACCCAGTACTTC.

This clonotype was observed at least ten times. The chain links TRBV5-1 to TRBJ2-1; TRBD1 aligns across 9 bases. This CDR3 spans 12 amino acids. Germline values: CDR1 SGHRS, CDR2 YFSETQ. V lost 4 bases to trimming and J lost 11 bases; unmatched junction nucleotides: 4. CDR3 protein: CASSVDRGKQFF. In DNA, the CDR3 is TGCGCCAGCAGCGTAGACAGGGGGAAGCAGTTCTTC.

V gene TRBV5-6 combines with J gene TRBJ1-5; 9 nucleotides align to TRBD1. With V trimmed by 0 bases and J by 3 bases, 1 base remained unmatched. The CDR3 loop spans 15 amino acids. CDR1 SGHDT and CDR2 YYEEEE come from the germline V gene. CDR3 nucleotide sequence: TGTGCCAGCAGCTTGGGACAGGGGGTCAATCAGCCCCAGCATTTT. Translated: CASSLGQGVNQPQHF.

This clonotype came up many times. The V gene is TRBV5-1, the J gene TRBJ1-1, with D hard to call. The CDR3 runs 13 residues. Trimming left V 6 bases short and J 0 bases short, with 9 bases between. In germline, CDR1 is SGHRS, CDR2 YFSETQ. Written as DNA, the CDR3 is TGCGCCAGCACCTCGGACTTGAACACTGAAGCTTTCTTT. It specifies CASTSDLNTEAFF. The entire variable domain, with the rest obtained from reference TRBV5-1 and TRBJ1-1, is as follows: KAGVTQTPRYLIKTRGQQVTLSCSPISGHRSVSWYQQTPGQGLQFLFEYFSETQRNKGNFPGRFSGRQFSNSRSEMNVSTLELGDSALYLCASTSDLNTEAFFGQGTRLTVV.

This chain connects TRBV20-1 to TRBJ2-2; D is uncertain. This CDR3 has 14 amino acids. V dropped 3 bases and J dropped 2 bases, with 10 bases sitting between them. CDR1 is DFQATT, CDR2 SNEGSKA, per germline (reference sequence). Written as DNA, the CDR3 is TGCAGTGCTAGTGATATCCGAAACACCGGGGAGCTGTTTTTT. It specifies CSASDIRNTGELFF.

This chain links TRBV4-1 with TRBJ1-4; the D gene is possibly TRBD1 (6 bases). CDR1 and CDR2 from the germline V gene are MGHRA and YSYEKL. This CDR3 region has 15 residues. Deletions cut 1 base from V and 4 bases from J, with 10 bases between. DNA for the CDR3: TGCGCCAGCAGCCAAGGGGGACATAGTAATGAAAAACTGTTTTTT. Amino acids: CASSQGGHSNEKLFF.

This clonotype was seen only a few times. The rearrangement uses TRBV10-3 and TRBJ1-6, with D possibly matching TRBD1 (5 bases). The CDR3 runs to 14 residues. The V end was cut by 4 bases, the J end by 6 bases, with 10 bases between. From germline, CDR1 is ENHRY and CDR2 SYGVKD. Here the CDR3 reads CAISAQGGNSPLHF. Here the CDR3 DNA reads TGTGCCATCAGTGCGCAGGGCGGTAATTCACCCCTCCACTTT.

This clonotype turned up a few times. This rearrangement joins TRBV15 to TRBJ1-2; no firm D call. CDR3 size: 13 residues. The V gene's germline CDR1 is LNHNV and CDR2 YYDKDF (reference sequence). V was trimmed by 4 bases and J by 10 bases, leaving 16 bases between them. The CDR3 nucleotides are TGTGCCACCAGCATCCCGGTCGGGGAAGACTACACCTTC. This gives the protein CATSIPVGEDYTF.

The rearrangement joins TRBV15 to TRBJ1-5; no definite D call. The CDR3 has 15 residues. V lost 0 bases and J lost 0, with 6 bases in between. Germline CDR1 reads LNHNV; CDR2 reads YYDKDF (reference sequence). CDR3: CATSRDSNSNQPQHF. The CDR3 nucleotides read TGTGCCACCAGCAGAGATAGTAATAGCAATCAGCCCCAGCATTTT.